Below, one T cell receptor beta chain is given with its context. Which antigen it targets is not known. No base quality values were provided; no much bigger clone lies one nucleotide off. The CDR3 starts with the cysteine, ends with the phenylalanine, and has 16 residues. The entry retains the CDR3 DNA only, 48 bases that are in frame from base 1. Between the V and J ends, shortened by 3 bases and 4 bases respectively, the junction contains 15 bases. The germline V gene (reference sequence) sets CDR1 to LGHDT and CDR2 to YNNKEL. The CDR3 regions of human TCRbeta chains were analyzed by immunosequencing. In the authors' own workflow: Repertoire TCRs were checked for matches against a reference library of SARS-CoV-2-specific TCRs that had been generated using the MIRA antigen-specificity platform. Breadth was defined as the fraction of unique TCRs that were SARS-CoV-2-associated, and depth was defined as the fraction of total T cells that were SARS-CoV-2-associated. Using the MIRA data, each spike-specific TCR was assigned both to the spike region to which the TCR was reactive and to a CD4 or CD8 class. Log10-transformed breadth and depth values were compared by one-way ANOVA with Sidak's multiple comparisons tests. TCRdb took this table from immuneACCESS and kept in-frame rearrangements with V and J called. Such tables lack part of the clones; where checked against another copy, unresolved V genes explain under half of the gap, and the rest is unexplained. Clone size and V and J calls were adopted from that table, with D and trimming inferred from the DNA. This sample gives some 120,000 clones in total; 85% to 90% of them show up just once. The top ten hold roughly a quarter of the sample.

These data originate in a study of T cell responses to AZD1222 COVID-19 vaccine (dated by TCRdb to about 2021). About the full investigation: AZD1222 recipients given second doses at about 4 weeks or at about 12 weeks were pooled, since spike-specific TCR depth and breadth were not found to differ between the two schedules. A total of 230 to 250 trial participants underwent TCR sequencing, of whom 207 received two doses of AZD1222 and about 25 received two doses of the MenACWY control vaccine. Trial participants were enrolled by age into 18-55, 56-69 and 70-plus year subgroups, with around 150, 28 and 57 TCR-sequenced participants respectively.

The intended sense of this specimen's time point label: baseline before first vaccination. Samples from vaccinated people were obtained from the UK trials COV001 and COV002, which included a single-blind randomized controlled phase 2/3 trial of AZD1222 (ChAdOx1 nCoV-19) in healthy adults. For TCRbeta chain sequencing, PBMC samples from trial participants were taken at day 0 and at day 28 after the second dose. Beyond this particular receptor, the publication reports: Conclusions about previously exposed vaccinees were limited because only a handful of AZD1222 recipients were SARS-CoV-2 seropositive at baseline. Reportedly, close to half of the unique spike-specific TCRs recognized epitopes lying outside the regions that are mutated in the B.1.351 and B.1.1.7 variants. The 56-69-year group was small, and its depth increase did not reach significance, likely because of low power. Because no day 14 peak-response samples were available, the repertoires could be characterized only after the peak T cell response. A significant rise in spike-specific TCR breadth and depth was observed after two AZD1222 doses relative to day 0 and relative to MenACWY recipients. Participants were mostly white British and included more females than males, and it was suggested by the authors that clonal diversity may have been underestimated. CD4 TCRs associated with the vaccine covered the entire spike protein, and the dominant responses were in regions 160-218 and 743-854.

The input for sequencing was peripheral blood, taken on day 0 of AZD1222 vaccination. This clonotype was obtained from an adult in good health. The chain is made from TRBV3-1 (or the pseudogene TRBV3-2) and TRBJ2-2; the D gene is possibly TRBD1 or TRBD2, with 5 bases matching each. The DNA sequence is TGTGCCAGCAGCCAGAGGAGGCAGGGCGGCACCGGGGAGCTGTTTTTT. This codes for CASSQRRQGGTGELFF.